The 29 T cell receptor beta chains below come from one sample, sequenced in a study of blood T cell repertoires in COVID-19. The data were produced by immunoSEQ multiplex PCR, yet TCRdb's version contains in-frame clones alone and is incomplete. This sample has about 130,000 clones, with roughly 80% found just once. Input material: PBMCs or T cells enriched from blood (not recorded which). These receptors all stem from a man between 45 and 60 years old who had recovered from COVID-19.

J is TRBJ1-1 and V is TRBV14; TRBD1 aligns across 8 bases. CDR3 size: 12 residues. The V and J ends lost 2 bases and 9 bases, in that order; junction bases with no gene match: 2. Germline-derived CDR1 and CDR2 are SGHDN and FVKESK. CDR3 sequence (DNA): TGTGCCAGCAGCCAAAGGACAGGGCAAGCTTTCTTT. This sequence encodes CASSQRTGQAFF.

The V gene is TRBV19, the J gene TRBJ1-2; 9 positions match TRBD1. Trimming at V came to 5 bases and at J to 7 bases, leaving 11 bases not matched to a gene. In germline, CDR1 is LNHDA, CDR2 SQIVND (reference sequence). This CDR3 is 15 amino acids long. The CDR3 region has the DNA TGTGCCAGTAGTCCGGTTGGACAGGGGTACGGTGGCTACACCTTC. Amino acid sequence: CASSPVGQGYGGYTF.

The V call is TRBV27, the J call TRBJ2-7; perhaps TRBD1 as D (5 bases). The CDR3 contains 16 residues. V was clipped by 0 bases and J by 0 bases, with 12 bases between them. Germline CDR1 reads MNHEY; CDR2 reads SMNVEV (reference sequence). The DNA for the CDR3 is TGTGCCAGCAGTTTATCTGGACAATTACGCTCCTACGAGCAGTACTTC. Translation gives CASSLSGQLRSYEQYF.

The chain has TRBV20-1 and TRBJ1-5; 8 bases agree with TRBD1. The V and J ends lost 3 bases and 7 bases, in that order; junction bases with no gene match: 8. The CDR3 is made up of 14 amino acids. The germline V gene encodes CDR1 DFQATT and CDR2 SNEGSKA (reference sequence). The CDR3 DNA is TGCAGTGCTAGTAACCAGGGGGCTCGGCAGCCCCAGCATTTT. Amino acids: CSASNQGARQPQHF.

The rearrangement uses TRBV10-3 and TRBJ1-2; the D gene is possibly TRBD1 (5 bases). Per germline, CDR1 ENHRY and CDR2 SYGVKD. The CDR3 is 13 residues long. The germline V and J ends were trimmed by 2 bases and 2 bases, with 6 bases remaining between them. This CDR3 is CAISEQGNYGYTF. The DNA of the CDR3 is TGTGCCATCAGTGAGCAGGGAAACTATGGCTACACCTTC.

The chain combines TRBV27 with TRBJ1-2, with D tentatively TRBD1 (5 bases). The CDR3 consists of 14 residues. CDR1 is MNHEY and CDR2 is SMNVEV in the germline V gene (reference sequence). Deletions cut 3 bases from V and 0 bases from J, with 8 bases between. This CDR3 is CASSFRAANYGYTF. The DNA for the CDR3 is TGTGCCAGCAGTTTCAGGGCGGCTAACTATGGCTACACCTTC.

This chain's CDR3 is CAIRRTSSNTGELFF. CDR3 bases: TGTGCCATCAGGCGGACTAGCTCGAACACCGGGGAGCTGTTTTTT. The chain has TRBV10-3 and TRBJ2-2, with TRBD2 matching over 8 bases. The V segment lost 6 bases and the J segment 0 bases; nucleotides outside the gene matches: 3. The germline gives CDR1 ENHRY, CDR2 SYGVKD. The CDR3 totals 15 residues.

V gene TRBV27 combines with J gene TRBJ2-7; 9 bases match TRBD1. The CDR3 contains 14 residues. CDR1 is MNHEY, CDR2 SMNVEV, per germline (reference sequence). The junction had 4 bases not matched to a gene; V was cut back by 5 bases and J by 2 bases. In DNA, the CDR3 is TGTGCCAGCAGTGGACAGGGGCCCCCCTACGAGCAGTACTTC. Encoded protein: CASSGQGPPYEQYF.

This clone was observed a single time. The chain employs TRBV20-1 and TRBJ1-5; D call uncertain. This CDR3 comprises 17 residues. CDR1 DFQATT and CDR2 SNEGSKA come from the germline V gene (reference sequence). V was pared by 3 bases and J by 0 bases, with 18 bases between. This CDR3 reads CSASTPLSTYSNQPQHF. The CDR3 DNA follows: TGCAGTGCTAGTACCCCCCTATCAACTTATAGCAATCAGCCCCAGCATTTT.

The chain recombines TRBV19 with TRBJ1-1, with a weak D call TRBD1 (5 bases). V was clipped by 3 bases and J by 1 base, with 12 bases between them. CDR3 length: 15 residues. Germline V gives CDR1 LNHDA, CDR2 SQIVND (reference sequence). In nucleotides, the CDR3 is TGTGCCAGTAGTATTTCGGCAGGGCAGAACACTGAAGCTTTCTTT. It translates to CASSISAGQNTEAFF.

The chain carries TRBV5-1 and TRBJ1-4; the D is unclear. Trimming removed 1 base from V and 2 bases from J, with 9 bases in between. The CDR3 has 15 amino acids. Germline V gives CDR1 SGHRS, CDR2 YFSETQ. This chain's CDR3 is CASSLMGATNEKLFF. The CDR3 bases are TGCGCCAGCAGCTTGATGGGCGCGACTAATGAAAAACTGTTTTTT.

In the case of this clone: A clone one base away is much larger, so this may be a read error. The chain has TRBV7-9 and TRBJ1-2; no definite D call. Germline loops: CDR1 SEHNR, CDR2 FQNEAQ (reference sequence). The germline V and J ends were trimmed by 3 bases and 8 bases, with 7 bases remaining between them. The CDR3 is 11 residues long. Here the CDR3 reads CASSFSGGYTF. The CDR3 DNA reads TGTGCCAGCAGCTTCAGTGGCGGCTACACCTTC.

The chain is built from TRBV7-9 and TRBJ1-1; 7 nucleotides agree with TRBD1. With V trimmed by 5 bases and J by 1 base, 7 bases remained unmatched. The CDR3 runs to 15 residues. CDR1 is SEHNR, CDR2 FQNEAQ, per germline (reference sequence). The CDR3 DNA follows: TGTGCCAGCAGCCCTTGGACAGGCCAGAACACTGAAGCTTTCTTT. It specifies CASSPWTGQNTEAFF.

The gene calls are TRBV28 and TRBJ1-2, with D maybe TRBD1 (5 bases). This CDR3 has 17 amino acids. The V gene's germline CDR1 is MDHEN and CDR2 SYDVKM. The germline V and J ends were trimmed by 2 bases and 4 bases, with 20 bases remaining between them. The CDR3: CASSLGSGGRGGYGYTF. CDR3 in DNA: TGTGCCAGCAGTTTAGGGTCAGGAGGGAGGGGCGGCTATGGCTACACCTTC.

The chain has TRBV5-8 and TRBJ2-1, with 7 bases fitting TRBD1. With V trimmed by 4 bases and J by 2 bases, 12 bases remained unmatched. From germline, CDR1 is SGHTS and CDR2 YDEGEE. This CDR3 spans 17 amino acids. This chain's CDR3 is CASSATTGVRTYNEQFF. The CDR3 nucleotides read TGTGCCAGCAGCGCGACTACAGGGGTACGGACCTACAATGAGCAGTTCTTC.

This sequence joins TRBV28 and TRBJ2-2; 12 positions match TRBD2. The germline CDR1 and CDR2 sequences are MDHEN and SYDVKM. The CDR3 is 16 residues long. Trimming cost V 1 base and J 9 bases; bases outside gene matches: 6. The CDR3 nucleotides are TGTGCCAGCAGTTTATCCGCTAGCGGGGGGGCTCGGGAGCTGTTTTTT. Its translation is CASSLSASGGARELFF.

The chain employs TRBV6-2 or TRBV6-3 and TRBJ2-5; TRBD2 aligns across 8 bases. CDR1 MNHEY and CDR2 SVGEGT come from the germline V gene. V shed 5 bases and J 2 bases; nucleotides not matched to a gene: 7. The CDR3 has 15 residues. The CDR3 sequence is CASSGGTSRQETQYF. CDR3 in DNA: TGTGCCAGCAGTGGGGGGACTAGTCGGCAAGAGACCCAGTACTTC.

V is TRBV5-1 and J is TRBJ1-4, with a tentative D call TRBD1 (6 bases). The CDR3 has 19 amino acids. V shed 1 base and J shed 7 bases, with 26 bases lying between them. Germline CDR1 reads SGHRS; CDR2 reads YFSETQ. CDR3 in amino acids: CASSLTGFERRGCPEKLFF. CDR3 sequence (DNA): TGCGCCAGCAGCTTGACAGGGTTCGAAAGGAGAGGTTGCCCTGAAAAACTGTTTTTT. Full variable domain (rest looked up from reference TRBV5-1 and TRBJ1-4): KAGVTQTPRYLIKTRGQQVTLSCSPISGHRSVSWYQQTPGQGLQFLFEYFSETQRNKGNFPGRFSGRQFSNSRSEMNVSTLELGDSALYLCASSLTGFERRGCPEKLFFGSGTQLSVL.

The rearrangement joins TRBV5-8 to TRBJ1-3; no reliable D call. The V and J ends lost 4 bases and 0 bases respectively, with 14 bases between them. The length of the CDR3 is 16 residues. Germline V gene lookup returns CDR1 SGHTS and CDR2 YDEGEE. CDR3 protein: CASSHRVIISGNTIYF. The CDR3 DNA follows: TGTGCCAGCAGCCACCGGGTCATCATCTCTGGAAACACCATATATTTT.

A few counts support this clone. The V and J genes are TRBV7-2 and TRBJ1-3; D is possibly TRBD1 (6 bases). CDR1 is SGHTA, CDR2 FQGNSA, per germline. The CDR3 spans 15 residues. The V and J ends lost 5 bases and 2 bases respectively, with 13 bases between them. The CDR3 reads CASSPQGRAGNTIYF. CDR3 in DNA: TGTGCCAGCAGCCCACAGGGAAGGGCTGGAAACACCATATATTTT.

CDR3 coding DNA: TGTGCCACCAGCAGAGATCTAGCGGCGGGCAATGAGCAGTTCTTC. Translating it yields CATSRDLAAGNEQFF. This sequence joins TRBV15 and TRBJ2-1, with 7 bases that match TRBD2. CDR3 length equals 15 residues. V was pared by 0 bases and J by 6 bases, with 5 bases of the junction left unmatched. Germline CDR1 reads LNHNV; CDR2 reads YYDKDF (reference sequence). Complete variable domain (other parts from reference TRBV15 and TRBJ2-1): DAMVIQNPRYQVTQFGKPVTLSCSQTLNHNVMYWYQQKSSQAPKLLFHYYDKDFNNEADTPDNFQSRRPNTSFCFLDIRSPGLGDTAMYLCATSRDLAAGNEQFFGPGTRLTVL.

CDR3 nucleotides: TGTGCCAGCAGCGCGGACAGCACCCCCACAGATACGCAGTATTTT. Its translation: CASSADSTPTDTQYF. V usage is TRBV6-5 and J usage is TRBJ2-3; a possible D gene is TRBD1 (6 bases). Germline lookup yields CDR1 MNHEY and CDR2 SVGAGI. Trimming shortened V by 6 bases and J by 2 bases, and 15 bases separated the two germline ends. There are 15 residues in the CDR3.

This chain joins TRBV5-1 and TRBJ1-2, with 8 bases identical to TRBD1. Germline V gene lookup returns CDR1 SGHRS and CDR2 YFSETQ. The junction had 10 bases not matched to a gene; V was cut back by 4 bases and J by 8 bases. The CDR3 sequence is 14 residues long. CDR3 nucleotides: TGCGCCAGCAGCCCTGGGACAGGTAGTACGGGCTACACCTTC. Protein: CASSPGTGSTGYTF.

V usage is TRBV7-2 and J usage is TRBJ1-3, with D possibly matching TRBD1 (6 bases). This CDR3 region has 17 residues. Germline V lookup: CDR1 SGHTA, CDR2 FQGNSA. Trimming removed 2 bases at V and 1 base at J, with 15 bases between. The CDR3 loop reads CASSLTRTGFSGNTIYF. As DNA, the CDR3 is TGTGCCAGCAGCTTAACCCGAACAGGGTTTTCTGGAAACACCATATATTTT.

The V call is TRBV18, the J call TRBJ1-2; TRBD1 might be the D (5 bases). The CDR3 extends over 14 amino acids. The germline CDR1 and CDR2 sequences are KGHSH and LQKENI. V was cut by 6 bases and J by 5 bases, with 16 bases left in between. The CDR3 nucleotides are TGTGCCAGCTCGCTTCCTGACAGAATTTATGGCTACACCTTC. Residues: CASSLPDRIYGYTF.

J is TRBJ1-1 and V is TRBV11-3; perhaps TRBD1 as D (5 bases). V gave up 5 bases and J gave up 9 bases, with 13 bases separating them. Germline CDR1 and CDR2: SGHNT and YENEEA. The CDR3 runs 12 residues. CDR3 bases: TGTGCCAGCAGCGCCGACGACAGAAAAGCTTTCTTT. Encoded protein: CASSADDRKAFF.

The chain carries TRBV7-9 and TRBJ2-5, with 7 bases identical to TRBD1. CDR1 SEHNR and CDR2 FQNEAQ come from the germline V gene (reference sequence). Losses at the gene ends were 0 bases for V and 2 bases for J; bases not matched to a gene: 0. The CDR3 consists of 14 residues. CDR3 bases: TGTGCCAGCAGCTTAGCGGGACAGCAAGAGACCCAGTACTTC. Protein: CASSLAGQQETQYF.

V and J are TRBV18 and TRBJ2-1; 9 nucleotides align to TRBD1. Trimming at V came to 6 bases and at J to 3 bases, leaving 9 bases not matched to a gene. The germline CDR1 and CDR2 sequences are KGHSH and LQKENI. The CDR3 length is 16 residues. The CDR3 protein is CASSTAQGAGYNEQFF. The CDR3, as DNA: TGTGCCAGCTCCACAGCACAGGGGGCCGGCTACAATGAGCAGTTCTTC.

This clone was found once. V gene TRBV5-1 combines with J gene TRBJ2-5, with a weak D call TRBD2 (6 bases). The CDR3 length is 15 residues. V lost 4 bases to trimming and J lost 2 bases, with 15 bases between them. Germline CDR1 and CDR2: SGHRS and YFSETQ. CDR3 sequence reads: CASSTISGLQETQYF. The CDR3 DNA follows: TGCGCCAGCAGCACGATTTCGGGACTGCAAGAGACCCAGTACTTC.